The 10 T cell receptor beta chains listed next were all sequenced from one sample in a study of blood T cell repertoires in COVID-19. The assay was immunoSEQ multiplex PCR, and TCRdb's table has in-frame clones only and misses some. The data contain 100,000 to 150,000 clones, 78% of them singletons. Material for sequencing was peripheral blood. These receptors came from a man aged 70-80 years with acute or convalescent COVID-19.

This CDR3 is CASSPRSGANTEAFF. Here the CDR3 DNA reads TGTGCCAGCTCACCACGTTCAGGGGCGAACACTGAAGCTTTCTTT. This chain joins TRBV18 and TRBJ1-1; a weak D match, TRBD1 (6 bases). The CDR3 consists of 15 residues. V was pared by 1 base and J by 1 base, with 10 bases between. The V gene's germline CDR1 is KGHSH and CDR2 LQKENI.

The chain has TRBV5-4 and TRBJ1-2, with D possibly being TRBD1 (6 bases). Per germline, CDR1 SGHNT and CDR2 YYREEE (reference sequence). This CDR3 region has 14 residues. V shed 1 base and J shed 3 bases, with 10 bases lying between them. This CDR3 is CASSLSTGHYGYTF. DNA for the CDR3: TGTGCCAGCAGCTTGTCCACAGGGCACTATGGCTACACCTTC.

The chain links TRBV18 to TRBJ2-1; tentative D call: TRBD1 (6 bases). Germline CDR1 reads KGHSH; CDR2 reads LQKENI. V was clipped by 3 bases and J by 8 bases, with 11 bases between them. The CDR3 extends over 13 amino acids. CDR3 in DNA: TGTGCCAGCTCACCGCTACAGGGCGATGAGCAGTTCTTC. Encoded protein: CASSPLQGDEQFF.

This chain uses TRBV2 with TRBJ2-1, with TRBD2 as a possible D gene (5 bases). CDR3 length equals 16 residues. Trimming cost V 7 bases and J 1 base, with 17 bases left between them. In germline, CDR1 is SNHLY, CDR2 FYNNEI. The CDR3 DNA is TGTGCCAGCAAACCTGGTGGGAGTTCTTCCTACAATGAGCAGTTCTTC. Translation: CASKPGGSSSYNEQFF.

This clone appeared once. The genes are TRBV5-1 and TRBJ2-2; D perhaps matches TRBD2 (6 bases). Trimming shortened V by 0 bases and J by 1 base, and 10 bases separated the two germline ends. The germline V gene encodes CDR1 SGHRS and CDR2 YFSETQ. The CDR3 runs 16 residues. CDR3 sequence reads: CASSLVIAVNTGELFF. CDR3 sequence (DNA): TGCGCCAGCAGCTTGGTAATAGCGGTGAACACCGGGGAGCTGTTTTTT. Full variable domain (remainder filled in from reference TRBV5-1 and TRBJ2-2): KAGVTQTPRYLIKTRGQQVTLSCSPISGHRSVSWYQQTPGQGLQFLFEYFSETQRNKGNFPGRFSGRQFSNSRSEMNVSTLELGDSALYLCASSLVIAVNTGELFFGEGSRLTVL.

This chain uses TRBV11-3 with TRBJ2-7, with TRBD1 as a possible D gene (6 bases). The CDR3 is 13 residues long. V gave up 5 bases and J gave up 3 bases, with 11 bases separating them. Germline loops: CDR1 SGHNT, CDR2 YENEEA. Here the CDR3 DNA reads TGTGCCAGCAGCATGGACAGCTACTACGAGCAGTACTTC. Protein product: CASSMDSYYEQYF.

The gene calls are TRBV18 and TRBJ2-5, with unresolved D. The CDR3 consists of 14 residues. CDR1 is KGHSH, CDR2 LQKENI, per germline. Trimming removed 1 base at V and 5 bases at J, with 11 bases between. CDR3 nucleotide sequence: TGTGCCAGCTCACCACGGCATAGCACGGAGACCCAGTACTTC. It translates to CASSPRHSTETQYF.

The V call is TRBV19, the J call TRBJ2-7; D unresolved. This CDR3 is 14 amino acids long. The ends were cut back, 4 bases at V and 6 bases at J, with 16 bases in the middle. The germline CDR1 and CDR2 sequences are LNHDA and SQIVND (reference sequence). The CDR3 bases are TGTGCCAGTAGTACCCACCCCCCGACGGGCGAGCAGTACTTC. It codes for CASSTHPPTGEQYF.

This sequence joins TRBV4-1 and TRBJ2-5, with D possibly TRBD2 on 5 matching bases. Germline-derived CDR1 and CDR2 are MGHRA and YSYEKL. This CDR3 region has 15 residues. The V and J ends lost 1 base and 2 bases respectively, with 11 bases between them. CDR3 DNA: TGCGCCAGCAGCCAAGGTCAACGGACTCAAGAGACCCAGTACTTC. As protein: CASSQGQRTQETQYF.

The CDR3 DNA follows: TGTGCCAGCAGGGCTACCCAGGGGGTCAACTATGGCTACACCTTC. It yields the protein CASRATQGVNYGYTF. The chain recombines TRBV6-5 with TRBJ1-2, with 7 bases that match TRBD1. This CDR3 has 15 residues. Trimming cost V 6 bases and J 2 bases; bases outside gene matches: 9. Germline V lookup: CDR1 MNHEY, CDR2 SVGAGI.